What follows are 10 T cell receptor beta chains derived from one specimen sequenced in a study of blood T cell repertoires in COVID-19. Some clones are missing from TCRdb's copy, which holds only in-frame ones; the method was immunoSEQ multiplex PCR. This sample carries about 200,000 clones, approximately 90% of them seen once, and the ten largest clones take 15% to 20%. Sequencing input: peripheral blood. The receptors shown here come from a man in his fifties or sixties with COVID-19, enrolled during active disease.

The count of this clone is one. This CDR3 reads CASSLGGTGGNSPLHF. The CDR3 DNA reads TGTGCCAGCAGCTTGGGTGGGACAGGCGGCAATTCACCCCTCCACTTT. The V and J genes are TRBV5-6 and TRBJ1-6; 8 bases are a match to TRBD1. This CDR3 comprises 16 residues. Germline CDR1 reads SGHDT; CDR2 reads YYEEEE. V was pared by 0 bases and J by 7 bases, with 6 bases of the junction left unmatched.

J is TRBJ2-2 and V is TRBV30; possibly TRBD1 for D (5 bases). Per germline, CDR1 GTSNPN and CDR2 SVGIG (reference sequence). V shed 2 bases and J shed 4 bases, with 8 bases lying between them. CDR3 size: 13 residues. CDR3 coding DNA: TGTGCCTGGAGTCGGACACCCACCGGGGAGCTGTTTTTT. Protein: CAWSRTPTGELFF. The entire variable domain, with the rest obtained from reference TRBV30 and TRBJ2-2, is as follows: SQTIHQWPATLVQPVGSPLSLECTVEGTSNPNLYWYRQAAGRGLQLLFYSVGIGQISSEVPQNLSASRPQDRQFILSSKKLLLSDSGFYLCAWSRTPTGELFFGEGSRLTVL.

V gene TRBV10-3 combines with J gene TRBJ2-7; D gene uncertain. From germline, CDR1 is ENHRY and CDR2 SYGVKD. V lost 3 bases to trimming and J lost 1 base, with 13 bases between them. The CDR3 totals 15 residues. CDR3 coding DNA: TGTGCCATCAGTGAAAGAGGTGTCAATTCCTACGAGCAGTACTTC. It specifies CAISERGVNSYEQYF.

J is TRBJ2-7 and V is TRBV2, with 10 bases identical to TRBD1. The CDR3 is 14 amino acids. Germline loops: CDR1 SNHLY, CDR2 FYNNEI. V lost 10 bases to trimming and J lost 4 bases; unmatched junction nucleotides: 10. CDR3: CATQTDRGWYEQYF. The CDR3 DNA sequence: TGTGCCACCCAAACGGACAGGGGGTGGTACGAGCAGTACTTC. The full variable domain, with the rest looked up from reference TRBV2 and TRBJ2-7, is EPEVTQTPSHQVTQMGQEVILRCVPISNHLYFYWYRQILGQKVEFLVSFYNNEISEKSEIFDDQFSVERPDGSNFTLKIRSTKLEDSAMYFCATQTDRGWYEQYFGPGTRLTVT.

V usage is TRBV3-1 (or the pseudogene TRBV3-2) and J usage is TRBJ2-7; a weak D match, TRBD1 (5 bases). The V end was cut by 4 bases, the J end by 5 bases, with 15 bases between. CDR1 and CDR2 (germline): LGHDT, YNNKEL (reference sequence). The CDR3 extends over 14 amino acids. As DNA, the CDR3 is TGTGCCAGCAGCCCAGGGTCCGAGGCCCACGAGCAGTACTTC. Translating it yields CASSPGSEAHEQYF.

The genes are TRBV6-1 and TRBJ2-2; 9 bases align to TRBD1. V was pared by 1 base and J by 2 bases, with 8 bases of the junction left unmatched. The length of the CDR3 is 18 residues. From germline, CDR1 is MNHNS and CDR2 SASEGT. CDR3 nucleotide sequence: TGTGCCAGCAGTGAAGTCGTGTGGGACAGGGCAAACACCGGGGAGCTGTTTTTT. As protein: CASSEVVWDRANTGELFF.

The V gene is TRBV5-4, the J gene TRBJ2-3; a weak D match, TRBD2 (5 bases). CDR1 SGHNT and CDR2 YYREEE come from the germline V gene (reference sequence). Deletions cut 10 bases from V and 4 bases from J, with 16 bases between. The CDR3 is 13 residues long. In DNA form, the CDR3 reads TGTGCCTGGGGAGCATACGACGCAGATACGCAGTATTTT. The encoded protein is CAWGAYDADTQYF.

The gene calls are TRBV29-1 and TRBJ1-1, with D possibly matching TRBD1 (5 bases). Trimming left V 7 bases short and J 4 bases short, with 16 bases between. Germline V gene sequence: CDR1 SQVTM, CDR2 ANQGSEA. The CDR3 consists of 13 residues. The CDR3 DNA sequence: TGCAGCGCACCACAGGAATGGGGCACTGAAGCTTTCTTT. Protein sequence: CSAPQEWGTEAFF.

The chain joins TRBV11-2 to TRBJ2-7; 8 bases agree with TRBD2. J gave up 3 bases and V 1 base, and 5 bases lay outside the gene matches. The CDR3 extends over 15 amino acids. Germline CDR1 SGHAT, CDR2 FQNNGV. This chain's CDR3 is CASSLVTSGHYEQYF. The CDR3 region has the DNA TGTGCCAGCAGCTTAGTCACTAGCGGCCACTACGAGCAGTACTTC.

V usage is TRBV10-2 and J usage is TRBJ2-7; TRBD1 might be the D (5 bases). Between the trimmed V and J ends, which lost 10 bases and 3 bases, there was a span of 13 bases. CDR3 length equals 12 residues. CDR1 is WSHSY and CDR2 is SAAADI in the germline V gene. CDR3 loop: CATQGFGYEQYF. The CDR3 nucleotides read TGCGCCACCCAGGGATTCGGCTACGAGCAGTACTTC.